A single sample gave rise to the 2 T cell receptor beta chains below, sequenced in a study of T cells in Graves' hyperthyroidism and ophthalmopathy. Amplified TCR beta CDR3 regions derived from RNA transcripts. An initial round of RT-PCR targeting the TCR CDR3 relied on the HTBI primer set. Using its own MiXCR run on the multiplex PCR reads, TCRdb lists one record per CDR3 protein. Of under 350,000 distinct CDR3 sequences listed, approximately 13% are singletons. Sequenced material: blood. Source of these receptors: a woman aged 40 to 49 with Graves' ophthalmopathy.

This clonotype came up many times. The genes are TRBV20-1 and TRBJ2-1, with D tentatively TRBD2 (6 bases). The CDR3 extends over 13 amino acids. Germline CDR1 is DFQATT and CDR2 is SNEGSKA (reference sequence). V was pared by 3 bases and J by 7 bases, with 13 bases between. The CDR3 reads CSASRGLWNEQFF. The CDR3 bases are TGCAGTGCTAGCCGGGGGTTGTGGAATGAGCAGTTCTTC.

In its sample, this clonotype was seen many times. The genes are TRBV5-1 and TRBJ1-2; D perhaps matches TRBD1 (5 bases). Trimming left V 2 bases short and J 0 bases short, with 17 bases between. Germline CDR1 SGHRS, CDR2 YFSETQ. The CDR3 consists of 17 residues. The DNA of the CDR3 is TGCGCCAGCAGCTTTTCCGGGGCGGCGTCCTCTAACTATGGCTACACCTTC. Protein: CASSFSGAASSNYGYTF.